The clone carrying this T cell receptor (beta chain) has only a few counts. Its antigen remains unidentified. This specimen comes from a study of cytomegalovirus exposure and HLA in healthy donors. Study-level findings and limits: The authors assumed roughly uniform sequencing depth across donors for presence/absence analyses. It was confirmed in vitro that a few of the CMV-associated chains were specific for CMV antigens. Reportedly, HLA-A and HLA-B alleles of most subjects were accurately predicted from TCR beta. TCR sequences were mostly rare, though some public TCRs occurred in many donors.

The PCR was carried out with 60 Vbeta primers and 13 Jbeta primers. The protocol was immunoSEQ multiplex PCR, while the TCRdb copy is restricted to in-frame clones and leaves out a portion. This table holds about 110,000 clones, 67% found once. The source material was PBMCs. The clonotype was recovered from a man aged 18-30 years in good health and CMV-seropositive.

The CDR3 loop reads CASSLRGGGALRETQYF. The CDR3 nucleotides read TGCGCCAGCAGCCTTAGAGGCGGGGGGGCCTTAAGGGAGACCCAGTACTTC. V usage is TRBV4-1 and J usage is TRBJ2-5; 9 positions match TRBD2. The J segment lost 5 bases and the V segment lost 4 bases, leaving 14 bases of the junction unmatched. This CDR3 region has 17 residues. Per the germline V gene, CDR1 is MGHRA and CDR2 is YSYEKL.